This TCR beta chain was recorded in a study of shared clonotypes between healthy human individuals. General study results and limits: Some naive CD4 clonotypes, 4% to 6%, turned up in common across four donors. All-four-donor shared clonotypes had higher generation probabilities than non-shared clonotypes did.

This clone was recorded once. Its antigen remains unidentified. This clone may be a read error of a much larger clone one base away. The CDR3 runs to 16 residues. Germline CDR1 is SGHDT and CDR2 is YYEEEE. The test was conducted at deep level. About 30,000 T cell genomes, or approximately 190 ng DNA, went into the sorted-subset replicate PCRs. Data came from immunoSEQ multiplex PCR; TCRdb stores just in-frame clones and leaves some out. The sample lists roughly 1 million clones, around 78% occurring once. Source material: memory CD4+ T cells from PBMCs. Subset meaning: CD45RA-negative fraction. This chain links TRBV5-6 with TRBJ2-7; 7 nucleotides agree with TRBD2. This TCR was sampled from a young man in good health. Some clones in this sample may be carry-over from other donors' samples. CDR3 protein: CASSLYVAGLSYEQCF. As DNA, the CDR3 is TGTGCCAGCAGCTTGTATGTAGCGGGCCTCTCCTACGAGCAGTGCTTC.